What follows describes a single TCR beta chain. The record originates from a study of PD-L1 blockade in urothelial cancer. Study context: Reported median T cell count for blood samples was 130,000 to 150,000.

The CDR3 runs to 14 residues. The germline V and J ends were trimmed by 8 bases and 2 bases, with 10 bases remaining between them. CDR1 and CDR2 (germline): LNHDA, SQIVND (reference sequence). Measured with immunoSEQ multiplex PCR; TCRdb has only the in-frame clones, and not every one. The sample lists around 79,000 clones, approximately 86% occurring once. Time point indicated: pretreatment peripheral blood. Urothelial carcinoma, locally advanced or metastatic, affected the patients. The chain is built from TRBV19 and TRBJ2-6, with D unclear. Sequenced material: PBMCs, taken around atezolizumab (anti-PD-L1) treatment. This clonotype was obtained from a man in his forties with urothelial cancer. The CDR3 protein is CASCDLAGANVLTF. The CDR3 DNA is TGTGCCAGTTGCGACTTGGCTGGGGCCAACGTCCTGACTTTC.